Listed below are T cell receptor beta chains from one sample, sequenced in a study of T-cell reconstitution after alpha-beta-depleted transplantation in children. MiXCR was run by TCRdb on the PCR reads, yielding one entry per CDR3 protein. The sample holds about 300,000 distinct CDR3 sequences, about 9.4% seen once. The sequences come from PBMCs, collected before TCRalphabeta/CD19-depleted stem cell transplant. Receptors originate from a boy in the first two years of life with acute myeloid leukemia, due to receive a stem cell transplant. Each CDR3 is given with its conserved first and last residue. D genes are given only for firm matches. Rows give clone size only sometimes, using once, few, many, or a class for an expanded clone.

many	15	TRBD2	TRBJ2-5	TRBV5-1	CASSTSGRAEETQYF	TGCGCCAGCAGCACTAGCGGGAGGGCCGAGGAGACCCAGTACTTC
few	16	NA	TRBJ1-5	TRBV19	CASSLRDLVSNQPQHF	TGTGCCAGTAGTCTCCGGGACCTAGTAAGCAATCAGCCCCAGCATTTT
many	16	TRBD1	TRBJ2-1	TRBV6-2/TRBV6-3	CASSYSDRGRYNEQFF	TGTGCCAGCAGTTATTCCGACAGGGGGCGTTACAATGAGCAGTTCTTC
many	16	NA	TRBJ2-2	TRBV20-1	CSARDPSGANTGELFF	TGCAGTGCTAGAGATCCCTCGGGGGCGAACACCGGGGAGCTGTTTTTT
few	12	NA	TRBJ1-2	TRBV6-2/TRBV6-3	CASSYSPDGYTF	TGTGCCAGCAGTTACTCCCCGGATGGCTACACCTTC
many	16	TRBD1	TRBJ2-3	TRBV12-3/TRBV12-4	CASSSPGQIGDDTQYF	TGTGCCAGCAGTTCACCGGGACAGATCGGGGATGATACGCAGTATTTT
few	14	NA	TRBJ2-3	TRBV7-3	CASSFGGYTDTQYF	TGTGCCAGCAGCTTTGGGGGTTACACAGATACGCAGTATTTT
many	13	NA	TRBJ1-1	TRBV7-2	CASSLAQNTEAFF	TGTGCCAGCAGCTTAGCCCAGAACACTGAAGCTTTCTTT
many	15	NA	TRBJ2-5	TRBV12-3/TRBV12-4	CASSFVDTAQETQYF	TGTGCCAGCAGTTTTGTGGATACAGCTCAAGAGACCCAGTACTTC
many	16	TRBD1	TRBJ2-5	TRBV24-1	CATSDFGQGRRETQYF	TGTGCCACCAGTGACTTTGGACAGGGGAGGCGAGAGACCCAGTACTTC
few	16	TRBD1	TRBJ1-6	TRBV28	CASSQETGGDNSPLHF	TGTGCCAGCAGCCAGGAAACAGGGGGGGATAATTCACCCCTCCACTTT
NA	15	TRBD2	TRBJ2-7	TRBV10-2	CASSERGGRAYEQYF	TGCGCCAGCAGTGAGAGGGGCGGGAGGGCGTACGAGCAGTACTTC
many	12	NA	TRBJ2-7	TRBV19	CASSGGLYEQYF	TGTGCCAGTAGCGGGGGCCTCTACGAGCAGTACTTC
NA	14	TRBD1	TRBJ1-2	TRBV5-4	CASSWTGAHYGYTF	TGTGCCAGCAGCTGGACAGGGGCTCACTATGGCTACACCTTC
many	14	TRBD1	TRBJ2-5	TRBV12-3/TRBV12-4	CASSQRTGQETQYF	TGTGCCAGCAGTCAAAGGACAGGACAAGAGACCCAGTACTTC
many	15	NA	TRBJ1-5	TRBV12-3/TRBV12-4	CASSLQGLGNQPQHF	TGTGCCAGCAGTCTCCAGGGATTGGGCAATCAGCCCCAGCATTTT
NA	15	TRBD1	TRBJ2-7	TRBV7-9	CASSYTGTGTYEQYF	TGTGCCAGCAGCTACACCGGGACAGGAACCTACGAGCAGTACTTC
NA	15	NA	TRBJ1-2	TRBV12-3/TRBV12-4	CASSFGGDPPYGYTF	TGTGCCAGCAGTTTCGGGGGGGACCCGCCCTATGGCTACACCTTC
NA	16	TRBD1	TRBJ1-5	TRBV4-1	CASSLYHTGGAQPQHF	TGCGCCAGCAGCCTATATCACACAGGGGGCGCCCAGCCCCAGCATTTT
many	14	NA	TRBJ2-5	TRBV29-1	CSVWRGGRVETQYF	TGCAGCGTTTGGAGGGGAGGAAGGGTGGAGACCCAGTACTTC
many	14	TRBD2	TRBJ2-1	TRBV11-2	CASSLASGYNEQFF	TGTGCCAGCAGCTTAGCTAGCGGGTACAATGAGCAGTTCTTC
NA	14	TRBD1	TRBJ2-7	TRBV7-9	CASSPRTGFYEQYF	TGTGCCAGCAGCCCACGGACAGGGTTTTACGAGCAGTACTTC
many	14	NA	TRBJ2-4	TRBV20-1	CSARNRVDVNIQYF	TGCAGTGCTAGAAACAGGGTCGACGTTAACATTCAGTACTTC
many	16	NA	TRBJ1-2	TRBV10-3	CAISESGRRSNYGYTF	TGTGCCATCAGTGAGTCGGGCAGGCGTTCTAACTATGGCTACACCTTC
NA	15	TRBD2	TRBJ2-7	TRBV7-3	CASSFRGGESYEQYF	TGTGCCAGCAGCTTTCGGGGAGGGGAGTCGTACGAGCAGTACTTC
many	13	NA	TRBJ2-5	TRBV5-1	CASSLGTWETQYF	TGCGCCAGCAGCTTGGGGACGTGGGAGACCCAGTACTTC
few	15	NA	TRBJ1-3	TRBV12-3/TRBV12-4	CASMDWRGVGNTIYF	TGTGCCAGCATGGATTGGAGAGGGGTTGGAAACACCATATATTTT
many	14	NA	TRBJ1-4	TRBV5-8	CASSFRPTNEKLFF	TGTGCCAGCAGCTTTAGGCCAACTAATGAAAAACTGTTTTTT
few	14	TRBD1	TRBJ2-7	TRBV5-6	CASTIRDSSYEQYF	TGTGCCAGCACAATCCGGGACAGCTCCTACGAGCAGTACTTC
many	15	NA	TRBJ2-2	TRBV5-5	CASSLTVGNTGELFF	TGTGCCAGCAGCTTGACAGTCGGGAACACCGGGGAGCTGTTTTTT
many	16	TRBD2	TRBJ2-1	TRBV9	CASSVALAGGPSEQFF	TGTGCCAGCAGCGTAGCCTTAGCGGGGGGGCCGAGTGAGCAGTTCTTC
many	14	NA	TRBJ1-5	TRBV4-3	CASSQDLGNQPQHF	TGCGCCAGCAGCCAAGATCTGGGCAATCAGCCCCAGCATTTT
many	18	NA	TRBJ2-1	TRBV5-5	CASSLVVPAGMTYNEQFF	TGTGCCAGCAGCTTGGTAGTACCCGCCGGGATGACCTACAATGAGCAGTTCTTC
few	14	NA	TRBJ2-2	TRBV24-1	CATSDTLNTGELFF	TGTGCCACCAGTGATACCCTGAACACCGGGGAGCTGTTTTTT
many	12	NA	TRBJ2-1	TRBV18	CASSPTYNEQFF	TGTGCCAGCTCCCCCACCTACAATGAGCAGTTCTTC
few	16	TRBD2	TRBJ2-7	TRBV7-9	CASSLGGGTSGNEQYF	TGTGCCAGCAGCTTAGGTGGTGGGACTAGCGGGAACGAGCAGTACTTC
few	15	TRBD1	TRBJ1-1	TRBV6-1	CASSMSGQAITEAFF	TGTGCCAGCAGTATGTCGGGACAGGCGATTACTGAAGCTTTCTTT
NA	14	NA	TRBJ2-7	TRBV13	CASSSGTLSYEQYF	TGTGCCAGCAGCTCCGGGACGCTATCCTACGAGCAGTACTTC
many	14	NA	TRBJ2-7	TRBV5-5	CASSQEGGDYEQYF	TGTGCCAGCAGCCAAGAGGGGGGAGACTACGAGCAGTACTTC
NA	15	NA	TRBJ2-7	TRBV18	CASSLPASGVYEQYF	TGTGCCAGCTCACTACCGGCCAGTGGGGTCTACGAGCAGTACTTC
many	17	TRBD1	TRBJ1-3	TRBV12-3/TRBV12-4	CASTTRTGPNSGNTIYF	TGTGCCAGCACTACACGGACAGGCCCGAACTCTGGAAACACCATATATTTT
many	16	TRBD2	TRBJ2-1	TRBV29-1	CSVRLGLAGSYNEQFF	TGCAGCGTCCGGTTGGGGCTAGCGGGGTCCTACAATGAGCAGTTCTTC
many	15	NA	TRBJ2-7	TRBV5-1	CASSLLVAPTYEQYF	TGCGCCAGCAGCTTGTTGGTAGCGCCCACCTACGAGCAGTACTTC
many	20	NA	TRBJ2-7	TRBV11-2	CASSGSRGGKPLDRSYEQYF	TGTGCCAGCAGCGGGTCCAGGGGGGGAAAGCCCCTAGACCGTTCGTACGAGCAGTACTTC
many	16	TRBD2	TRBJ2-1	TRBV20-1	CSARARTSGIYNEQFF	TGCAGTGCTAGAGCCCGGACTAGCGGGATCTACAATGAGCAGTTCTTC
many	13	NA	TRBJ2-5	TRBV28	CASSLRAKETQYF	TGTGCCAGCAGTTTAAGGGCAAAAGAGACCCAGTACTTC
many	13	TRBD2	TRBJ2-1	TRBV29-1	CSVAGLAGNEQFF	TGCAGCGTTGCCGGACTAGCGGGGAATGAGCAGTTCTTC
many	14	NA	TRBJ1-2	TRBV7-9	CASSLPRTEYGYTF	TGTGCCAGCAGCTTACCTCGGACGGAATATGGCTACACCTTC